This TCR beta chain was identified in a study of T cells in Graves' hyperthyroidism and ophthalmopathy. There are a few counts of this clonotype. The V gene's germline CDR1 is SGHRS and CDR2 YFSETQ. CDR3 size: 14 residues. Between the trimmed V and J ends, which lost 0 bases and 2 bases, there was a span of 9 bases. What was amplified from RNA transcripts were TCR beta CDR3 regions. RT-PCR in the first round (using the HTBI primer set) targeted the TCR CDR3. TCRdb re-derived calls from the multiplex PCR reads in MiXCR, one entry per CDR3 protein. The sample records around 340,000 distinct CDR3 sequences, around 17% being singletons. Thyroid ultrasound, orbital computed tomography, clinical symptoms, and serum thyroxine and TRAb underpinned diagnoses. The authors obtained PBMCs from roughly 9.7 ml of fresh peripheral blood.

The chain employs TRBV5-1 and TRBJ2-7; D is undetermined. Sequences were obtained from blood. This receptor was taken from a man aged 30-40 years with Graves' hyperthyroidism. The CDR3 loop reads CASSLEAAAYEQYF. In DNA, the CDR3 is TGCGCCAGCAGCTTGGAAGCAGCCGCCTACGAGCAGTACTTC.